This TCR beta chain comes out of a study of identical twins. CDR3 length: 15 residues. The J segment lost 5 bases and the V segment lost 0 bases, leaving 2 bases of the junction unmatched. Germline CDR1 and CDR2: KGHSH and LQKENI. One entry per CDR3 protein, called by TCRdb with MiXCR from the 5' RACE reads. The data show 700,000 to 950,000 distinct CDR3 sequences, around an eighth seen once. Overall study results and limits: In cord blood, abundant beta clonotypes had fewer insertions; memory showed no trend.

Note on this clonotype: Its antigen is not known.

This same sample was also taken into another study, of yellow fever vaccine responses in identical twins.

The sample was PBMCs. V and J are TRBV18 and TRBJ2-3, with TRBD1 identical over 10 bases. The source of this sequence is a young woman in good health. The CDR3 nucleotides read TGTGCCAGCTCACCACCGAGGGACAGGGGAGATACGCAGTATTTT. Translation gives CASSPPRDRGDTQYF.